The T cell receptor beta chain described here comes from a study of Tregs in tolerant kidney transplant recipients. The CDR3 totals 13 residues. Germline loops: CDR1 GTSNPN, CDR2 SVGIG (reference sequence). V shed 4 bases and J shed 8 bases, with 17 bases lying between them. Sequenced by immunoSEQ multiplex PCR; TCRdb stores in-frame clones only, minus some. The sample carries about 66,000 clones, approximately 92% recorded once. Study-level results: This study did not directly address biological reproducibility. Donor-specific Treg expansion exceeded global Treg expansion in tolerant patients, suggesting antigen drive. The small number of patients limits these findings pending further validation.

A remark on this clone: Its target is unknown.

Unstimulated regulatory T cells (CD4+CD25+CD127-), CD4+CD25- non-regulatory cells, CD4 and CD8 cells were FACS-sorted from thawed PBMCs. V is TRBV30 and J is TRBJ1-1, with a weak D call TRBD1 (6 bases). This sample comprised CD8+ T cells from blood, obtained before the transplant. The sequence was collected from a human donor who received a combined kidney and bone marrow transplant. CDR3 in DNA: TGTGCCTGGAAGGGTGTACTGACAGGAGAAGCTTTCTTT. Amino acids: CAWKGVLTGEAFF.